This T cell receptor beta chain was identified in a study of cytomegalovirus exposure and HLA in healthy donors. At the level of the study: Previous work identified 95 million to 120 million unique TCR beta sequences from around 200 million T cells. When 300 to 400 donors were genotyped, roughly 82% of them were found to fall in the Caucasian-associated ancestry cluster. Study-level results: Association of a missense DCLRE1C variant with TCR beta V- and J-gene trimming was reported in a later analysis. Per published accounts, TCR beta sequences correctly predicted the HLA-A and HLA-B alleles of most subjects.

Germline V gene lookup returns CDR1 SNHLY and CDR2 FYNNEI. CDR3 length equals 14 residues. With 6 bases clipped from V and 4 bases from J, the junction kept 6 bases outside the gene matches. As to this clone: Its antigen is unidentified.

13 Jbeta primers and 60 Vbeta primers were used for the PCR. Sequencing was performed with immunoSEQ multiplex PCR; in TCRdb, only in-frame clones are kept and a portion is missing. This sample has more than 95,000 clones, with 70% to 75% found just once. The specimen sequenced was PBMCs. The sequence came from a man in his forties in good health and CMV-seronegative. This rearrangement joins TRBV2 to TRBJ2-5, with 9 bases aligning to TRBD2. The CDR3 coding sequence is TGTGCCAGCAGATGGCGGGAGGGCATAGAGACCCAGTACTTC. Translated, it gives CASRWREGIETQYF. The whole variable domain, remainder taken from reference TRBV2 and TRBJ2-5, is EPEVTQTPSHQVTQMGQEVILRCVPISNHLYFYWYRQILGQKVEFLVSFYNNEISEKSEIFDDQFSVERPDGSNFTLKIRSTKLEDSAMYFCASRWREGIETQYFGPGTRLLVL.